The clone carrying this T cell receptor beta chain was found once. Its target is not known. This record comes from a study of CD8+ T cells in alopecia areata. Study-level points and caveats: Affected lesional scalp, above all in alopecia totalis/universalis, was more clonal than normal scalp. Although TCR sharing was seen in mice, sharing across patients was less clear, possibly for HLA-related reasons. Sequence data from scalp samples additionally include resident alphabeta T cells of normal skin.

CDR3 length: 15 amino acids. The germline gives CDR1 SGHAT, CDR2 FQNNGV. V was clipped by 3 bases and J by 6 bases; unmatched bases: 11. Sequencing used cDNA as its template, made by extracting RNA and reverse transcribing it. The table came from immunoSEQ multiplex PCR; TCRdb's copy has only in-frame clones and leaves some out. The table records roughly 150,000 clones, around 54% of them present only once. The source material was CD4+ T cells sorted from blood. The sequence was obtained from a human donor in good health. The genes are TRBV11-2 and TRBJ2-7, with 7 bases lining up with TRBD2. The CDR3 bases are TGTGCCAGCAGCTTGACCACGGGAGGACAACTCGAGCAGTACTTC. Translating it yields CASSLTTGGQLEQYF.